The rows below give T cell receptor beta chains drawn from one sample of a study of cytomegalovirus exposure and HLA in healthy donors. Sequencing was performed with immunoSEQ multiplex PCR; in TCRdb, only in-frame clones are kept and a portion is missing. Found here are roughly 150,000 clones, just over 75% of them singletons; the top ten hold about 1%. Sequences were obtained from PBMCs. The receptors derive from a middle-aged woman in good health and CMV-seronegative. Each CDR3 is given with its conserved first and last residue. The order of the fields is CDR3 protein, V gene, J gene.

CDR3aa: CASSTSGRDNEQFF; v_gene: TRBV19; j_gene: TRBJ2-1
CDR3aa: CASSLNRGVTEAFF; v_gene: TRBV19; j_gene: TRBJ1-1
CDR3aa: CASSVGQGTYEQYF; v_gene: TRBV9; j_gene: TRBJ2-7
CDR3aa: CASSLVGGRIYEQYF; v_gene: TRBV7-9; j_gene: TRBJ2-7
CDR3aa: CASKGPGGYTF; v_gene: TRBV6-5; j_gene: TRBJ1-2
CDR3aa: CASMLADSYEQYF; v_gene: TRBV2; j_gene: TRBJ2-7
CDR3aa: CASSVAVGGEQYF; v_gene: TRBV9; j_gene: TRBJ2-7
CDR3aa: CASSLQVKAGGGTDTQYF; v_gene: TRBV5-1; j_gene: TRBJ2-3
CDR3aa: CASSRGGTESYEQYF; v_gene: TRBV5-4; j_gene: TRBJ2-7
CDR3aa: CASSLGGNRGEKLFF; v_gene: TRBV5-6; j_gene: TRBJ1-4
CDR3aa: CASSSTVLNEQFF; v_gene: TRBV5-1; j_gene: TRBJ2-1
CDR3aa: CASSSGDDEQFF; v_gene: TRBV13; j_gene: TRBJ2-1
CDR3aa: CASSFGQGSSSNQPQHF; v_gene: TRBV28; j_gene: TRBJ1-5
CDR3aa: CASSKTQGGEAFF; v_gene: TRBV6-5; j_gene: TRBJ1-1